Following are 3 T cell receptor beta chains from one sample sequenced in a study of a mutant IDH1 vaccine in newly diagnosed glioma. Time point in this sample: week 47, end of study. Each dose of the vaccine consisted of 300 ug of mutant IDH1 20-mer peptide, with topical imiquimod. No antigens are known for them. Clones were sequenced by immunoSEQ multiplex PCR, and TCRdb holds only the in-frame ones, with some missing. This table has around 26,000 clones, roughly 80% appearing once. The sample in question was PBMCs, obtained from a glioma patient whose treatment included an IDH1 peptide vaccine. These receptor sequences come from a man in his forties with glioma. Some clones in this sample may be carry-over from other donors' samples.

V usage is TRBV28 and J usage is TRBJ1-1, with a possible D match to TRBD1 (5 bases). This CDR3 is 14 amino acids long. V lost 6 bases to trimming and J lost 3 bases, with 14 bases between them. In germline, CDR1 is MDHEN, CDR2 SYDVKM. CDR3 bases: TGTGCCAGCAGCCTGACGGGGGAAGACACTGAAGCTTTCTTT. It specifies CASSLTGEDTEAFF.

The chain links TRBV19 to TRBJ1-4; a weak D match, TRBD1 (5 bases). The CDR3 consists of 15 residues. Germline assignment: CDR1 LNHDA and CDR2 SQIVND (reference sequence). The V end was cut by 7 bases, the J end by 4 bases, with 16 bases between. The CDR3 region has the DNA TGTGCCAGTACCCGCGCCCTGGGGCTTAATGAAAAACTGTTTTTT. This sequence encodes CASTRALGLNEKLFF.

The chain employs TRBV6-5 and TRBJ1-1, with no clear D. Trimming left V 2 bases short and J 4 bases short, with 17 bases between. The CDR3 covers 16 residues. Germline loops: CDR1 MNHEY, CDR2 SVGAGI. In DNA form, the CDR3 reads TGTGCCAGCAGTTACAGAGGCAATCCTTACGGCACTGAAGCTTTCTTT. It codes for CASSYRGNPYGTEAFF.